This entry lists 16 T cell receptor beta chains sequenced from one sample in a study of technical replicates of blood from four donors. Produced via immunoSEQ multiplex PCR; TCRdb's table is partial and in-frame only. The sample consists of about 80,000 clones, about 94% of them appearing once. Specimen: T cells isolated from PBMCs. These TCRs come from a human donor in good health.

The chain combines TRBV10-2 with TRBJ1-1, with unresolved D. The CDR3 is 12 residues long. The ends were cut back, 7 bases at V and 6 bases at J, with 12 bases in the middle. The V gene's germline CDR1 is WSHSY and CDR2 SAAADI. The CDR3 DNA is TGCGCCAGCACCGAGGGTAGAGCTGAAGCTTTCTTT. This sequence encodes CASTEGRAEAFF.

V gene TRBV27 combines with J gene TRBJ2-1; D not resolved. V gave up 6 bases and J gave up 0 bases, with 6 bases separating them. Germline V gene lookup returns CDR1 MNHEY and CDR2 SMNVEV (reference sequence). CDR3 size: 13 residues. The CDR3 here is CASSLSSYNEQFF. CDR3 DNA: TGTGCCAGCAGCCTTAGCTCCTACAATGAGCAGTTCTTC.

The chain employs TRBV6-1 and TRBJ2-5, with TRBD2 identical over 9 bases. V lost 6 bases and J lost 5; bases outside the gene matches: 10. CDR1 MNHNS and CDR2 SASEGT come from the germline V gene. The CDR3 loop spans 15 amino acids. CDR3 amino acids: CASRPKLAGTETQYF. CDR3 DNA sequence: TGTGCCAGCAGGCCAAAACTAGCGGGTACCGAGACCCAGTACTTC.

This chain joins TRBV5-6 and TRBJ2-7; no clear D. The CDR3 sequence is 15 residues long. In germline, CDR1 is SGHDT, CDR2 YYEEEE. Deletions cut 0 bases from V and 0 bases from J, with 10 bases between. The CDR3 reads CASSLGDLVSYEQYF. For the CDR3, the DNA is TGTGCCAGCAGCTTGGGCGATTTGGTCTCCTACGAGCAGTACTTC.

V usage is TRBV13 and J usage is TRBJ1-2; a weak D match, TRBD1 (5 bases). The CDR3 totals 15 residues. The V gene lost 5 bases and the J gene lost 6 bases, with 19 bases spanning the gap. Germline CDR1 reads PRHDT; CDR2 reads FYEKMQ (reference sequence). DNA for the CDR3: TGTGCCAGCAGCGGGGGGGTTTGGAGTGGGCATGGCTACACCTTC. As protein: CASSGGVWSGHGYTF.

The rearrangement uses TRBV5-1 and TRBJ2-7, with a weak D call TRBD1 (6 bases). The germline V gene has CDR1 SGHRS and CDR2 YFSETQ. The CDR3 sequence is 14 residues long. Trimming removed 4 bases from V and 2 bases from J, with 13 bases in between. The CDR3 reads CASSPWTEAYEQYF. CDR3 coding DNA: TGCGCCAGCAGCCCTTGGACAGAAGCCTACGAGCAGTACTTC.

The chain employs TRBV6-5 and TRBJ1-1, with D unclear. Trimming stripped 0 bases from V and 1 base from J, with 3 bases between. Per germline, CDR1 MNHEY and CDR2 SVGAGI. The CDR3 covers 13 residues. CDR3 DNA: TGTGCCAGCAGTTACTCCCAGAACACTGAAGCTTTCTTT. This encodes CASSYSQNTEAFF.

The chain couples TRBV28 to TRBJ2-1, with D possibly being TRBD2 (5 bases). This CDR3 is 14 amino acids long. The germline V gene encodes CDR1 MDHEN and CDR2 SYDVKM. Trimming left V 7 bases short and J 0 bases short, with 10 bases between. The CDR3 protein is CASIGISSYNEQFF. The CDR3 DNA is TGTGCCAGCATCGGGATTAGCTCCTACAATGAGCAGTTCTTC.

The chain uses TRBV6-5 and TRBJ1-2; tentatively, D is TRBD1 (6 bases). V was pared by 0 bases and J by 5 bases, with 13 bases between. Germline V gene sequence: CDR1 MNHEY, CDR2 SVGAGI. The CDR3 is 15 amino acids. The CDR3 loop is CASSYSGGAGYGYTF. CDR3 sequence (DNA): TGTGCCAGCAGTTACTCGGGGGGGGCAGGATATGGCTACACCTTC.

V usage is TRBV27 and J usage is TRBJ2-1; 8 nucleotides line up with TRBD2. Unmatched junction bases numbered 9, after V lost 6 bases and J lost 5 bases. Looked up from germline, CDR1 is MNHEY and CDR2 is SMNVEV (reference sequence). The CDR3 extends over 15 amino acids. CDR3 sequence reads: CASSSKRELNNEQFF. The CDR3 DNA follows: TGTGCCAGCAGCTCTAAGCGGGAGCTGAACAATGAGCAGTTCTTC.

The chain is built from TRBV9 and TRBJ2-5, with D possibly matching TRBD2 (5 bases). V lost 0 bases, J lost 6 bases, and 15 bases lay in between. The CDR3 covers 15 residues. Germline-derived CDR1 and CDR2 are SGDLS and YYNGEE. CDR3 sequence (DNA): TGTGCCAGCAGCGTAGGTTGGGCTAGCTTCCAGACCCAGTACTTC. Translated: CASSVGWASFQTQYF.

This chain uses TRBV9 with TRBJ2-3, with 11 bases matching TRBD2. CDR3 length: 17 amino acids. The trim removed 3 bases at V and 0 bases at J, leaving 6 bases unmatched. Germline CDR1 and CDR2: SGDLS and YYNGEE. The CDR3 region has the DNA TGTGCCAGCAGCGCGCTAGCGGGAGGAACTAGCACAGATACGCAGTATTTT. Translation gives CASSALAGGTSTDTQYF.

V gene TRBV11-2 combines with J gene TRBJ2-5; 9 nucleotides line up with TRBD1. The V gene's germline CDR1 is SGHAT and CDR2 FQNNGV. The CDR3 totals 15 residues. V dropped 8 bases and J dropped 10; count of bases not matched to a gene: 17. CDR3 coding DNA: TGTGCCAGCTTATCCCTCCGGGACAGGGCTAAGCTCCAGTACTTC. It is translated as CASLSLRDRAKLQYF.

This chain uses TRBV18 with TRBJ2-7; D is undetermined. The CDR3 runs to 13 residues. Germline V gene data show CDR1 as KGHSH and CDR2 as LQKENI. The V end lost 0 bases, the J end lost 4 bases, and 7 bases lay between the germline ends. The CDR3 coding sequence is TGTGCCAGCTCACCACCGTCACAGTACGAGCAGTACTTC. This codes for CASSPPSQYEQYF.

A single count supports this clone. The rearrangement uses TRBV30 and TRBJ1-2; D remains unclear. CDR3 length: 11 residues. The V gene's germline CDR1 is GTSNPN and CDR2 SVGIG (reference sequence). The V gene lost 1 base and the J gene lost 4 bases, with 4 bases spanning the gap. CDR3 amino acids: CAWSDFYGYTF. The DNA of the CDR3 is TGTGCCTGGAGTGACTTCTATGGCTACACCTTC. The full variable domain, completed using reference TRBV30 and TRBJ1-2, is SQTIHQWPATLVQPVGSPLSLECTVEGTSNPNLYWYRQAAGRGLQLLFYSVGIGQISSEVPQNLSASRPQDRQFILSSKKLLLSDSGFYLCAWSDFYGYTFGSGTRLTVV.

V and J are TRBV19 and TRBJ1-5, with no clear D. In germline, CDR1 is LNHDA, CDR2 SQIVND (reference sequence). The CDR3 contains 14 residues. V was trimmed by 9 bases and J by 3 bases, leaving 15 bases between them. The CDR3 is CASTSGINNQPQHF. CDR3 DNA: TGTGCCAGCACGTCAGGAATTAACAATCAGCCCCAGCATTTT.